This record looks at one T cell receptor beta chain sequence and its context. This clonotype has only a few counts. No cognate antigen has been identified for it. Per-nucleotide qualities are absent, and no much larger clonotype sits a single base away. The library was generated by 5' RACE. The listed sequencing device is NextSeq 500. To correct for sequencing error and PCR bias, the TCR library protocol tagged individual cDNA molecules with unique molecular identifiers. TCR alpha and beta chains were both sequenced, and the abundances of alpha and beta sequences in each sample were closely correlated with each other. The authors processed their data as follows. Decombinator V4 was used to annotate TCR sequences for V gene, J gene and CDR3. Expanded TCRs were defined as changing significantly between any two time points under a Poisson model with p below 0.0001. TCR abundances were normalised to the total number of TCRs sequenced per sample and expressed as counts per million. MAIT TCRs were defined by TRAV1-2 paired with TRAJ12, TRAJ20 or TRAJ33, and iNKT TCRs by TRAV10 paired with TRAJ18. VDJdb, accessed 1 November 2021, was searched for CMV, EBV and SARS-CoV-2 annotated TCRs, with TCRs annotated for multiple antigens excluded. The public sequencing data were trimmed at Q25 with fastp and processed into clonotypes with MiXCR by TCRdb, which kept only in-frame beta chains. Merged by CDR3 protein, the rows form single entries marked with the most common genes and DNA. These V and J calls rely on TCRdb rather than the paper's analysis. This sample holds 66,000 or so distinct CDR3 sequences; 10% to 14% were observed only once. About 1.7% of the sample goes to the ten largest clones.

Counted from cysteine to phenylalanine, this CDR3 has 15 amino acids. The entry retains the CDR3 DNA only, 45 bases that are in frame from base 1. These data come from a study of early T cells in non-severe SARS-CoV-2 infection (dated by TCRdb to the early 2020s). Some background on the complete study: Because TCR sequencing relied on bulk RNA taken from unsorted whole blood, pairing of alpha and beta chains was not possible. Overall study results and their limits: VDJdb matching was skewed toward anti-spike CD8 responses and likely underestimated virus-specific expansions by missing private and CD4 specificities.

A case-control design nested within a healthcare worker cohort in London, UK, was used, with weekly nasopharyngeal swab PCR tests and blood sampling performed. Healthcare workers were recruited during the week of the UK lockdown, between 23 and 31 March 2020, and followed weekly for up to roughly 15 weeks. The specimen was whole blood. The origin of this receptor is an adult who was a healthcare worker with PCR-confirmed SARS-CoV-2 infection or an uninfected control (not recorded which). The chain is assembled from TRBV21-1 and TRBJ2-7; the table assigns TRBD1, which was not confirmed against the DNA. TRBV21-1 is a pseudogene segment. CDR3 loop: CASIPSGGVEDEQYF. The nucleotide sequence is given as TGTGCCAGCATCCCCTCAGGGGGCGTGGAGGACGAGCAGTACTTC.